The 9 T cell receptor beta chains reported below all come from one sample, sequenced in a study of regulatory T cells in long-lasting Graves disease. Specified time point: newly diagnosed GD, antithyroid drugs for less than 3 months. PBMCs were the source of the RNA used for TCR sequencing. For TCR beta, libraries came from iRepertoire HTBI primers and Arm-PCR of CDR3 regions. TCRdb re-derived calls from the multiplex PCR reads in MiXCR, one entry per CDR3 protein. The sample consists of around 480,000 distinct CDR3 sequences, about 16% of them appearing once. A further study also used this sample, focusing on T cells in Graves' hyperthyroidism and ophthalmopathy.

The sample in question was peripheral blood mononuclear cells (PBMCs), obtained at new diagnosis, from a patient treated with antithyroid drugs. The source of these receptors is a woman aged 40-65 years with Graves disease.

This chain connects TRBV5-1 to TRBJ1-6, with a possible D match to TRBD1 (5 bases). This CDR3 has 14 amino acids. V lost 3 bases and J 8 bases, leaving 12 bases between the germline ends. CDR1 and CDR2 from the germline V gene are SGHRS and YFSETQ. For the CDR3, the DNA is TGCGCCAGCAGCTCAGGCCGGGGGGATTCACCCCTCCACTTT. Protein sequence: CASSSGRGDSPLHF. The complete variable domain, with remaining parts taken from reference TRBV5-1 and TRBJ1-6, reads KAGVTQTPRYLIKTRGQQVTLSCSPISGHRSVSWYQQTPGQGLQFLFEYFSETQRNKGNFPGRFSGRQFSNSRSEMNVSTLELGDSALYLCASSSGRGDSPLHFGNGTRLTVT.

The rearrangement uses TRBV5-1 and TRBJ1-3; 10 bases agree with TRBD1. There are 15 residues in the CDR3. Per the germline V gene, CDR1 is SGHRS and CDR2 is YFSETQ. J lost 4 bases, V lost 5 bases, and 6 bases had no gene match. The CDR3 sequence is CASRPPGQGGNTIYF. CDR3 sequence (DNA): TGCGCCAGCAGACCGCCGGGACAGGGGGGAAACACCATATATTTT.

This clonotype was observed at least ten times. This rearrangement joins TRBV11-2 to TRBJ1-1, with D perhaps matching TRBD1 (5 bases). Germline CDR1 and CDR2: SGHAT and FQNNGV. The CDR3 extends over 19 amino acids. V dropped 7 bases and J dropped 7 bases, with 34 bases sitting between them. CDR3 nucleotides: TGTGCCAGCACCACCCAACAAACAGGTCAGACCTCGTGGCGTGGTGAAGCTTTCTTT. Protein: CASTTQQTGQTSWRGEAFF.

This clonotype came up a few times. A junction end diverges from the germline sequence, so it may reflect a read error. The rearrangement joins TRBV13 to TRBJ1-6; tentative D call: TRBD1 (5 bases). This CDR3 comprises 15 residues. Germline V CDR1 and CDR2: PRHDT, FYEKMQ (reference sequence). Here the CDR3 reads CASSLGAHYNSPLHF. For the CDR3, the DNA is TGTGCCAGCAGCCTAGGGGCGCACTATAATTCACCCCTCCACTTT.

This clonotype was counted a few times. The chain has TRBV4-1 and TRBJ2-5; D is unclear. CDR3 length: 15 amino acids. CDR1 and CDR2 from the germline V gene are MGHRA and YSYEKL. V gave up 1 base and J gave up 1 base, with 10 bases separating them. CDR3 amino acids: CASSQVGTAQETQYF. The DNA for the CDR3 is TGCGCCAGCAGCCAAGTGGGCACCGCCCAAGAGACCCAGTACTTC.

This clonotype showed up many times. The CDR3 here is CASSLSFAGIQETQYF. CDR3 nucleotides: TGTGCCAGCTCACTATCATTCGCGGGGATCCAAGAGACCCAGTACTTC. V gene TRBV18 combines with J gene TRBJ2-5; possibly TRBD2 for D (6 bases). CDR1 is KGHSH and CDR2 is LQKENI in the germline V gene. Trimming took 4 bases from V and 1 from J, leaving 16 bases between them. The CDR3 spans 16 residues.

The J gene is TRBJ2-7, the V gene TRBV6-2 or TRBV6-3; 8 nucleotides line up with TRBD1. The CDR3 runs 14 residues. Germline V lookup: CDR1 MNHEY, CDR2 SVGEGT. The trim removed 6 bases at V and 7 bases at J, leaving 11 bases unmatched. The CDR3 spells CASRGMTGEGEQYF. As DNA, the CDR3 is TGTGCCAGCAGGGGGATGACAGGGGAAGGGGAGCAGTACTTC.

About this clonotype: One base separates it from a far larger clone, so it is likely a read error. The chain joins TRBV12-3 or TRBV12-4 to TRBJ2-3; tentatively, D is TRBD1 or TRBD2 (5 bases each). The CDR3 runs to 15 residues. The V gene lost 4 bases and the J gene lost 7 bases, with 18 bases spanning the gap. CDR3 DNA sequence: TGTGCCAGCAGTTCCCCCGGGGCGGAGTTCAATACGCAGTATTTT. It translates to CASSSPGAEFNTQYF.

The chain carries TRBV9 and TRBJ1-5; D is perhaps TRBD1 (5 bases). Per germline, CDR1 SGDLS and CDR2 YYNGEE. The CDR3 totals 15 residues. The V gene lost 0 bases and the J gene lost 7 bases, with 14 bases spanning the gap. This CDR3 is CASSVAPGPEQPQHF. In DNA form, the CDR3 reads TGTGCCAGCAGCGTAGCTCCGGGACCGGAACAGCCCCAGCATTTT.